This TCR beta chain was observed in a study of cytomegalovirus exposure and HLA in healthy donors (TCRdb year 2017). With regard to the full study: An earlier analysis of 587 of the donors reported approximately 300 Gb of sequence data and 117 million unique TCR beta sequences obtained from about 179 million T cells. Roughly 310 gigabases of sequencing data and approximately 80 million unique TCR sequences were included in an early release covering about 620 HLA-typed donors. Among the roughly 370 genotyped donors, approximately 81% belonged to the genetic ancestry cluster associated with self-reported Caucasian donors. The study was designed to test whether signatures of past pathogen exposure could be identified by cataloging public T cell receptors. Using immunosequencing, the study profiled T cell repertoires from fewer than 700 subjects and related those repertoires to cytomegalovirus serostatus. A separate validation cohort of 100 to 150 different subjects was used in addition to the 666-subject first cohort. To predict cytomegalovirus infection status, the study brought together high-throughput TCR immunosequencing, statistical association of individual TCRs with disease status, and machine learning. To study patterns of TCR occurrence, a later analysis re-analyzed previously published TCR beta repertoires from 600 to 750 donors and added high-resolution HLA genotyping. Rather than using new phenotypic data, the later analysis identified candidate immune exposures from TCR beta sequences and from how often those sequences occurred across donors. An earlier analysis of approximately 580 of the donors used high-throughput TCR beta sequencing to judge whether each TCR beta V gene segment behaved as functional or pseudogenic. Alongside the repertoire data, information on donor age, sex, ethnicity and CMV serostatus was compiled. A later genetic analysis took genome-wide SNP genotypes for about 60% of the roughly 670 donors and used that subset as a discovery cohort. All discovery cohort repertoires had been generated using a single sequencing platform. Both class I and class II loci were covered by HLA typing, at four-digit resolution. The number of donors typed differed by locus, with roughly 629-640 for A, B, C, DRB1 and DQB1, more than 500 for DQA1, about 610 for DPA1, and approximately 470 for DPB1. A few DR-DQ haplotypes were handled as single units for association and clustering because linkage in the cohort was strong. On average, about 200,000 unique TCR beta nucleotide sequences were sequenced per donor among a few hundred genotyped donors of the cohort, with roughly 20% of those sequences being non-productive.

Receptors were amplified or captured by the immunoSEQ multiplex PCR assay. A mixture of 60 forward primers for TCR Vbeta segments and 13 reverse primers for TCR Jbeta segments was used in the multiplex PCR. The CDR3 region of rearranged TCR beta genes was amplified from genomic DNA with a multiplex PCR assay. The Illumina HiSeq System was used to sequence the amplified TCR beta libraries as 87-base-pair reads. Per the original workflow: A later analysis tallied 75 million to 95 million unique TCR beta chains across the 650 to 750 repertoires, and approximately 11 million of those chains were shared by two or more donors. Raw reads were error-corrected and collapsed into unique sequences with a nearest-neighbor algorithm that merged closely related sequences to remove PCR and sequencing errors. To assign V, D and J gene segments, CDR3 sequences were aligned to IMGT reference sequences. For a sequence to be retained, at least a six-nucleotide match to both a V gene segment and a J gene segment was required. Rearrangements were classified as productive when the CDR3 lacked stop codons and remained in frame with V and J, and all other rearrangements were classified as non-productive. Following IMGT convention, CDR3 was defined as the stretch from the second conserved V-encoded cysteine to the conserved J-encoded phenylalanine. The earlier analysis of roughly 590 of the donors excluded any sequence lacking an unambiguous match to a single V gene segment. In an earlier analysis of a few hundred of the donors, V segments were called functional above 56.7% productive rearrangements and were called segregating when the between-donor standard deviation exceeded 5%. A statistical classification framework was built to diagnose cytomegalovirus status from the catalog of TCR beta chain sequences. V and J gene assignment, in a later analysis, came from comparing TCR nucleotide sequences with IMGT/GENE-DB human TR gene sequences. Using the TCRdist pipeline, a later analysis assigned CDR3 sequences along with most-parsimonious VDJ recombination scenarios. In a later analysis, every TCR beta chain was defined by the combination of its CDR3 amino acid sequence and its V-gene family, and reads without a unique V-gene family were dropped. To address suspected cross-contamination and a sequencing artifact, a later analysis removed 592 highly shared, low-generation-probability nucleotide sequences. In a later analysis, a clonal expansion index for each public chain was calculated from normalized within-repertoire ranks of inferred template counts. In a later analysis, generation probabilities were computed with a VDJ recombination model fitted to out-of-frame rearrangements, and the resulting probabilities were checked against IGoR. Hypergeometric tests were used in a later analysis to score TCR-TCR, TCR-HLA and TCR-CMV co-occurrence, with a repertoire-size bias correction applied to the TCR pairs. A later analysis estimated false discovery rates by permuting HLA or CMV assignments 20 times. A later analysis grouped co-occurring TCRs with DBSCAN, adding TCRdist sequence similarity when clustering within HLA-allele-positive subsets. Repertoires with fewer than 30,000 or more than 120,000 public chains, plus five repertoires with anomalous nucleotide sharing, were excluded from co-occurrence clustering. In its TCRdb copy, this immuneACCESS table keeps in-frame sequences only and misses some clones. Where compared with another copy, unresolved V genes explain less than half of these, and the others have no known cause. V and J calls and clone size are those listed in that table; D and trimming were worked out from the DNA. The sample includes 100,000 to 150,000 clones, with 75% to 85% observed a single time. Approximately 10% of the sample is in the top ten clones.

From its cysteine to its phenylalanine, the CDR3 spans 14 amino acids. The entry retains the CDR3 DNA only, 42 bases that are in frame from base 1. Per the germline V gene, SGHAT is the CDR1 and FQNNGV is the CDR2. Here is what the overall study found, with its caveats: A later analysis reported that several top co-occurrence clusters appeared linked to parvovirus B19, influenza, CMV and Epstein-Barr virus. In an earlier analysis of about 540 of the donors, most TCR beta V segments were observed in productive rearrangements about 87% or about 30% of the time, broadly matching IMGT annotations. CMV serostatus was the only immune exposure information available for the cohort. In a later analysis, HLA-associated TCR beta chains showed more clonal expansion and lower generation probabilities than non-associated chains that were equally common. In a later analysis, the rate of TCR association differed among HLA loci, with DRB1 alleles having the most associated TCRs and HLA-C alleles having the fewest. Because HLA typing was unavailable for some donors at each locus, only the typed subset was used in association tests. Across donors, most TCR sequences were observed very rarely, whereas some public TCRs were present in many individuals. The cohort was sequenced for TCR beta chains only, and without alpha or paired-chain data the features that could be detected were limited. The study listed 170 or so TCR beta chains as associated with cytomegalovirus. The sequencing pipeline was judged likely to have produced a cluster of highly shared sequence variants as a technical artifact. In both the original and validation cohorts, the classifier was reported to diagnose cytomegalovirus status with high specificity and sensitivity. A later analysis associated about 18,000 TCR beta sequences with specific HLA alleles at a false discovery rate of 0.05. A further reported finding was that TCR beta sequences accurately predicted the HLA-A and HLA-B alleles for most subjects in the first cohort. Correlated functional status among segregating V segments might reflect linkage disequilibrium, but an unknown experimental factor could not be ruled out. According to a later genetic analysis, donors in an Asian-associated ancestry cluster had fewer N-insertions in productive TCRs than the approximately 700-donor mean. The authors suggested that the approach could potentially be extended to other disease states and immunological phenotypes. A later genetic analysis associated a missense DCLRE1C variant with V-gene and J-gene trimming of TCR beta chains, and an independent cohort replicated the association. In a later analysis, most CMV-associated TCR beta chains were found to appear HLA-restricted, with HLA associations seemingly driven largely by CMV exposure. Because counts were too low, roughly 17 rarely observed V segments, including chromosome 9 orphons, were left out of the earlier analysis of 587 of the donors. Some IMGT-functional V segments, including TRBV6-2 and TRBV6-3, could not be distinguished by the 87-base-pair reads and were therefore excluded. In vitro tests confirmed that a few of the cytomegalovirus-associated TCR beta chains recognize cytomegalovirus antigens. Roughly uniform sequencing depth across donors was assumed in presence/absence analyses, although this assumption may not hold. Strong co-occurrence of HLA alleles, especially DR and DQ, made assigning TCR associations to individual alleles difficult.

Comments on this clone: Which antigen it targets is not known. The input lacks base qualities; no much larger clone sits a single base away.

The cohort consisted of 600 to 750 healthy bone marrow donors. At the time of sampling, every cohort member was nominally healthy, though immune exposures that went unrecorded were likely present. The donor tested CMV seropositive, placing the donor among the approximately 310 seropositive members of the cohort. A peripheral blood sample was provided by each donor, and peripheral blood mononuclear cells were used for TCR beta sequencing. Genomic DNA was extracted from the blood cell samples with the Qiagen DNeasy Blood Extraction Kit. Sample: PBMCs. The origin of this receptor is a male donor in good health and CMV-seropositive. The rearrangement joined TRBV11-2 to TRBJ2-5, with TRBD2 perhaps the D gene, on 5 matching bases. The DNA matches TRBJ2-7 better at its end, which makes the J call doubtful. This receptor carries the CDR3 CASSLGGNLYEQYF. The DNA reads TGTGCCAGCAGCTTAGGAGGGAACCTCTACGAGCAGTACTTC.